This paragraph reports one TCR beta chain. What it recognizes is unknown. This sample was included in a study of T cells in pancreatic ductal adenocarcinoma. Broader study findings: Tumor and blood clonality did not differ significantly, about 0.11 versus 0.078. Tumors hold more CD45RO+ effector T cells, which may bias toward lower diversity.

Sequencing was performed with immunoSEQ multiplex PCR; in TCRdb, only in-frame clones are kept and a portion is missing. Among some 4,300 clones listed, around four fifths were seen once. V gave up 6 bases and J gave up 7 bases; unmatched junction bases: 2. The CDR3 totals 13 residues. CDR1 and CDR2 from the germline V gene are SNHLY and FYNNEI. Surgery without prior neoadjuvant therapy was the treatment of the selected pancreatic ductal adenocarcinoma patients. The origin of this receptor is a human donor with pancreatic ductal adenocarcinoma. The donor label of this sample is uncertain. The sequencing sample was made of pancreatic tumor tissue. The chain combines TRBV2 with TRBJ1-4; TRBD1 matches 10 bases. The CDR3 DNA is TGTGCCAGCAGCCGGGACAGGGGTGAAAAACTGTTTTTT. Its translation is CASSRDRGEKLFF.